This is a list of T cell receptor beta chains from one sample in a study of cytomegalovirus exposure and HLA in healthy donors. Assay used: immunoSEQ multiplex PCR; TCRdb lists only in-frame clones, some missing. The repertoire includes around 180,000 clones, 81% of them detected once, and about 1.8% sits in the top ten. The material sequenced was PBMCs. The receptors shown here come from a man aged 18 to 30 in good health and CMV-seronegative. Both conserved end residues are part of each CDR3. The D gene is left open where the match is weak. Clone size is not always given. Where it is, it says once, few, many or a class for expanded clones.

abundance,d_gene,v_gene,j_gene,CDR3aa,CDR3nt
.,.,TRBV7-9,TRBJ1-2,CASSSSGGYGYTF,TGTGCCAGCAGCTCGTCGGGGGGGTATGGCTACACCTTC
.,.,TRBV13,TRBJ1-6,CASSSSRGPLHF,TGTGCCAGCAGCTCAAGCAGGGGTCCCCTCCACTTT
.,TRBD1,TRBV5-1,TRBJ2-7,CASSQQGQDYEQYF,TGCGCCAGCAGCCAACAGGGACAGGACTACGAGCAGTACTTC
.,.,TRBV18,TRBJ1-2,CASSPSGNYGYTF,TGTGCCAGCTCCCCGTCGGGTAACTATGGCTACACCTTC
.,.,TRBV7-8,TRBJ2-2,CASSGGGSGELFF,TGTGCCAGCAGCGGAGGCGGGTCCGGGGAGCTGTTTTTT
.,TRBD1,TRBV6-1,TRBJ2-7,CASSEYIPGQVYEQYF,TGTGCCAGCAGTGAATACATACCGGGACAGGTCTACGAGCAGTACTTC
.,TRBD1,TRBV18,TRBJ1-1,CASSPEGTGGTEAFF,TGTGCCAGCTCACCTGAGGGGACAGGGGGGACTGAAGCTTTCTTT
.,.,TRBV2,TRBJ1-1,CASSGEGTEAFF,TGTGCCAGCAGTGGAGAGGGCACTGAAGCTTTCTTT
few,.,TRBV30,TRBJ1-1,CAWSHTLRGEAFF,TGTGCCTGGAGTCACACGTTACGGGGTGAAGCTTTCTTT
.,.,TRBV5-8,TRBJ1-2,CASRMGPWHGYTF,TGTGCCAGCAGGATGGGGCCATGGCATGGCTACACCTTC
.,.,TRBV6-5,TRBJ2-7,CASRGRVGTYEQYF,TGTGCCAGCAGAGGCAGGGTTGGGACCTACGAGCAGTACTTC
.,TRBD1,TRBV7-9,TRBJ1-4,CASSPIRTGGNEKLFF,TGTGCCAGCAGCCCAATAAGGACAGGGGGAAATGAAAAACTGTTTTTT
.,.,TRBV18,TRBJ1-5,CASSPDGVSNQPQHF,TGTGCCAGCTCACCAGACGGGGTTAGCAATCAGCCCCAGCATTTT
once,TRBD2,TRBV28,TRBJ2-7,CASSWAPGRGGQYYEQYF,TGTGCCAGCAGTTGGGCCCCCGGCCGGGGGGGGCAGTACTACGAGCAGTACTTC
.,TRBD2,TRBV4-2,TRBJ2-2,CASSQRAGGPSGELFF,TGTGCCAGCAGCCAACGGGCGGGAGGGCCTTCCGGGGAGCTGTTTTTT
.,TRBD1,TRBV29-1,TRBJ1-1,CSTWDSGLIAEAFF,TGCAGCACCTGGGACAGTGGATTGATTGCTGAAGCTTTCTTT
once,.,TRBV7-2,TRBJ1-5,CASSFMSNQPQHF,TGTGCCAGCAGCTTCATGAGCAATCAGCCCCAGCATTTT
.,.,TRBV4-2,TRBJ1-1,CASSQKDRQGTEAFF,TGTGCCAGCAGCCAAAAAGACCGACAAGGAACTGAAGCTTTCTTT
.,TRBD1,TRBV7-9,TRBJ1-4,CASSLRTGGFYEKLFF,TGTGCCAGCAGCTTACGCACAGGGGGTTTCTATGAAAAACTGTTTTTT
.,TRBD1,TRBV7-8,TRBJ1-2,CASSLRTGFSTDQYGYTF,TGTGCCAGCAGCTTAAGGACAGGGTTTTCCACCGACCAATATGGCTACACCTTC
.,TRBD1,TRBV6-6,TRBJ1-4,CASSYSGQGNNEKLFF,TGTGCCAGCAGTTACTCGGGACAGGGAAATAATGAAAAACTGTTTTTT
.,.,TRBV13,TRBJ2-7,CASSRTPAGAYEQYF,TGTGCCAGCAGTCGTACCCCGGCAGGGGCCTACGAGCAGTACTTC
.,.,TRBV15,TRBJ2-5,CATSRDLKGGTQYF,TGTGCCACCAGCAGAGATCTGAAAGGGGGGACCCAGTACTTC
.,TRBD2,TRBV10-3,TRBJ2-7,CAISYGTYGTSAYEQYF,TGTGCCATCAGTTACGGGACCTACGGGACTAGCGCCTACGAGCAGTACTTC
.,.,TRBV5-8,TRBJ1-1,CASSPHRITEAFF,TGTGCCAGCAGCCCCCACAGGATAACTGAAGCTTTCTTT
once,.,TRBV9,TRBJ2-2,CASGEKGTNTGELFF,TGTGCCAGCGGAGAGAAGGGGACGAACACCGGGGAGCTGTTTTTT
few,.,TRBV15,TRBJ2-7,CATSSKPTYEQYF,TGTGCCACCAGCAGCAAACCTACCTACGAGCAGTACTTC
.,TRBD2,TRBV5-5,TRBJ2-1,CASSGTGTSGVEFF,TGTGCCAGCAGCGGAACCGGGACTAGCGGGGTAGAGTTCTTC
.,TRBD2,TRBV5-1,TRBJ2-3,CASSFRTSSTDTQYF,TGCGCCAGCAGCTTCCGGACTAGCTCCACAGATACGCAGTATTTT
.,TRBD1,TRBV9,TRBJ1-4,CASRGTGTNEKLFF,TGTGCCAGCAGGGGGACAGGGACAAATGAAAAACTGTTTTTT
.,.,TRBV5-6,TRBJ2-5,CATGTIKETQYF,TGTGCCACCGGGACAATAAAAGAGACCCAGTACTTC
.,TRBD2,TRBV10-3,TRBJ2-5,CAISGTSGSTLQETQYF,TGTGCCATCAGTGGGACTAGCGGGAGCACCCTCCAAGAGACCCAGTACTTC
.,.,TRBV2,TRBJ2-7,CASSVDSYEQYF,TGTGCCAGCAGTGTTGACAGCTACGAGCAGTACTTC
.,TRBD2,TRBV10-3,TRBJ2-4,CAISHGGAKNIQYF,TGTGCCATCAGCCACGGGGGGGCCAAAAACATTCAGTACTTC
.,TRBD1,TRBV7-7,TRBJ1-5,CASSLGRGSQPQHF,TGTGCTAGCAGCTTAGGCAGGGGGAGTCAGCCCCAGCATTTT
.,TRBD1,TRBV15,TRBJ1-2,CATSRDLGQIYGYTF,TGTGCCACCAGCAGAGACCTGGGACAGATCTATGGCTACACCTTC